Presented here are 10 T cell receptor beta chains from one specimen sequenced in a study of OX40 agonist ivuxolimab in advanced cancers. Measured with immunoSEQ multiplex PCR; TCRdb has only the in-frame clones, and not every one. This sample has about 150,000 clones, with roughly 92% found just once. Sequences were derived from CD4+ or CD8+ T cells sorted from blood, sampled in a trial of the OX40 agonist ivuxolimab. These receptors all come from an adult with an advanced solid tumor such as melanoma, head and neck, liver or kidney cancer.

This sequence joins TRBV6-6 and TRBJ1-2; D is unresolved. The V end lost 2 bases, the J end lost 4 bases, and 17 bases lay between the germline ends. The CDR3 length is 16 residues. The germline CDR1 and CDR2 sequences are MNHNY and SVGAGI (reference sequence). In DNA form, the CDR3 reads TGTGCCAGCAGTTACCGGAGCCAGGCCGAGCCCTATGGCTACACCTTC. Its protein product is CASSYRSQAEPYGYTF.

DNA of the CDR3: TGTGCCAGCAGTGATCGTCTAGCCGGCGAGACCCAGTACTTC. It encodes CASSDRLAGETQYF. This chain uses TRBV2 with TRBJ2-5, with D possibly TRBD2 on 5 matching bases. Germline CDR1 and CDR2: SNHLY and FYNNEI. The CDR3 is 14 residues long. With 3 bases removed from V and 5 bases from J, the gap between germline ends came to 13 bases. Full variable domain (outside the CDR3, taken from reference TRBV2 and TRBJ2-5): EPEVTQTPSHQVTQMGQEVILRCVPISNHLYFYWYRQILGQKVEFLVSFYNNEISEKSEIFDDQFSVERPDGSNFTLKIRSTKLEDSAMYFCASSDRLAGETQYFGPGTRLLVL.

V and J are TRBV14 and TRBJ2-7; 7 bases fit TRBD1. The V segment lost 1 base and the J segment 0 bases; nucleotides outside the gene matches: 9. This CDR3 is 17 amino acids long. Germline V gene lookup returns CDR1 SGHDN and CDR2 FVKESK. CDR3 residues: CASSQGLDRAPSYEQYF. CDR3 in DNA: TGTGCCAGCAGCCAAGGTCTTGACAGGGCCCCCTCCTACGAGCAGTACTTC. Filled out from reference TRBV14 and TRBJ2-7, the complete variable domain reads EAGVTQFPSHSVIEKGQTVTLRCDPISGHDNLYWYRRVMGKEIKFLLHFVKESKQDESGMPNNRFLAERTGGTYSTLKVQPAELEDSGVYFCASSQGLDRAPSYEQYFGPGTRLTVT.

This clone showed up just a few times. The chain carries TRBV18 and TRBJ1-2; D is perhaps TRBD1 (5 bases). The CDR3 contains 12 residues. V was cut by 6 bases and J by 7 bases, with 12 bases left in between. Germline assignment: CDR1 KGHSH and CDR2 LQKENI. The CDR3: CASSGGELGYTF. DNA of the CDR3: TGTGCCAGCTCGGGGGGAGAGCTTGGCTACACCTTC.

The chain has TRBV5-4 and TRBJ1-6; 8 nucleotides match TRBD1. The junction had 7 bases not matched to a gene; V was cut back by 4 bases and J by 10 bases. Germline V gives CDR1 SGHNT, CDR2 YYREEE (reference sequence). The CDR3 totals 14 residues. CDR3 sequence: CASSPTGENSPLHF. The CDR3 DNA is TGTGCCAGCAGCCCGACAGGGGAAAACTCACCCCTCCACTTT.

The chain uses TRBV5-4 and TRBJ1-3; perhaps TRBD1 as D (6 bases). Germline V gene sequence: CDR1 SGHNT, CDR2 YYREEE (reference sequence). This CDR3 contains 17 residues. Trimming stripped 4 bases from V and 0 bases from J, with 17 bases between. CDR3 nucleotide sequence: TGTGCCAGCAGCCGTGGGGGCGGTCAGTTCTCTGGAAACACCATATATTTT. Translating it yields CASSRGGGQFSGNTIYF.

This chain joins TRBV21-1 and TRBJ1-4. TRBV21-1 is noted as a pseudogene. The CDR3 is 13 residues long. The DNA of the CDR3 is TGTGCCAGCAGCCCCACGGGGGGTGAAAAACTGTTTTTT. It encodes CASSPTGGEKLFF.

The chain uses TRBV7-2 and TRBJ2-7, with 7 bases aligning to TRBD1. CDR1 is SGHTA, CDR2 FQGNSA, per germline. V lost 5 bases and J lost 4; bases outside the gene matches: 11. The CDR3 covers 15 residues. CDR3 in amino acids: CASSPSRQGSYEQYF. The CDR3 coding sequence is TGTGCCAGCAGCCCCTCACGACAGGGTTCGTACGAGCAGTACTTC.

The rearrangement uses TRBV4-2 and TRBJ2-7; 9 positions agree with TRBD1. Germline V lookup: CDR1 LGHNA, CDR2 YNFKEQ. The ends lost 3 bases at V and 3 bases at J; junction bases unmatched: 6. The CDR3 has 15 amino acids. In DNA, the CDR3 is TGTGCCAGCAGCCAGTTAGGGACAGGGAGCTACGAGCAGTACTTC. It codes for CASSQLGTGSYEQYF.

This clone was picked up one time. This sequence joins TRBV2 and TRBJ2-7; the match to TRBD1 covers 8 bases. The V segment lost 7 bases and the J segment 3 bases; nucleotides outside the gene matches: 11. Germline V lookup: CDR1 SNHLY, CDR2 FYNNEI. The CDR3 is made up of 15 amino acids. For the CDR3, the DNA is TGTGCCAGCACTTCCCCCGGACAGGGAATCTACGAGCAGTACTTC. This gives the protein CASTSPGQGIYEQYF.